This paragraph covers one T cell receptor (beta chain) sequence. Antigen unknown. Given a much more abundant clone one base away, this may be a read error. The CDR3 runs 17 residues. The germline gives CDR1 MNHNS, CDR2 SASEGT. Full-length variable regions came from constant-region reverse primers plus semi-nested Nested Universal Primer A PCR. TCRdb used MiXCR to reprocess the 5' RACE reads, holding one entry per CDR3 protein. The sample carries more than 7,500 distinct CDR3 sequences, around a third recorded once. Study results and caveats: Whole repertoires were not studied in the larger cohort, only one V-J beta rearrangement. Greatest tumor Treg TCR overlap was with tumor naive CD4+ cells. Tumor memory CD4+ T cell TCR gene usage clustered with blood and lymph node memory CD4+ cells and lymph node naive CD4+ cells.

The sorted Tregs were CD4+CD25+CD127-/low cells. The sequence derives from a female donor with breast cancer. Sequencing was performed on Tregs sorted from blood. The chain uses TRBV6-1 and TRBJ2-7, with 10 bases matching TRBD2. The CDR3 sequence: CASSESAHPSGSYEQHV. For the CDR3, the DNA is TGTGCCAGCAGTGAATCGGCCCACCCTAGCGGGAGTTACGAGCAGCACGTC.